This record looks at one T cell receptor (beta chain) sequence and its context. Antigen specificity is unknown. The sample belongs to a study of cytomegalovirus exposure and HLA in healthy donors. General study findings and limits: Investigators reported some 150 TCR beta chains as tied to cytomegalovirus. In vitro work confirmed that a few CMV-associated chains recognize CMV antigens.

Assay used: immunoSEQ multiplex PCR; TCRdb lists only in-frame clones, some missing. This table holds about 240,000 clones, around 88% found once. The V segment lost 4 bases and the J segment 6 bases; nucleotides outside the gene matches: 15. The CDR3 is made up of 17 amino acids. Germline values: CDR1 LGHNT, CDR2 FRNRAP. What was sequenced was PBMCs. The TCR originated in a woman aged 25 to 39 in good health and CMV-seropositive. The chain recombines TRBV12-5 with TRBJ2-1; 7 nucleotides line up with TRBD2. CDR3 in DNA: TGTGCTAGTGGTTCCCCCTCGGGAGGAATCCCCTTCAATGAGCAGTTCTTC. Protein: CASGSPSGGIPFNEQFF.